The 30 T cell receptor beta chains presented below share a single source sample, sequenced in a study of cytomegalovirus exposure and HLA in healthy donors. PCR used 60 Vbeta primers and 13 Jbeta primers. Repertoires were generated with immunoSEQ multiplex PCR, while TCRdb's copy carries only in-frame clones and drops some. Of under 200,000 clones listed, about 75% are singletons. Sequences were obtained from PBMCs. The receptors were gathered from a man between 45 and 60 years old in good health and CMV-seropositive.

As DNA, the CDR3 is TGTGCCAGTCTGGGCGGGGGGGCCAGGGAGACCCAGTACTTC. It is translated as CASLGGGARETQYF. The chain joins TRBV6-1 to TRBJ2-5; TRBD2 matches 9 bases. V shed 9 bases, J shed 5 bases, and the junction held 10 bases outside the gene matches. The CDR3 length is 14 residues. CDR1 is MNHNS and CDR2 is SASEGT in the germline V gene.

This rearrangement joins TRBV19 to TRBJ2-6; 10 positions agree with TRBD1. The ends lost 2 bases at V and 2 bases at J; junction bases unmatched: 15. This CDR3 is built from 21 residues. Per the germline V gene, CDR1 is LNHDA and CDR2 is SQIVND (reference sequence). The CDR3 spells CASSISPGLGTGVTGANVLTF. In DNA, the CDR3 is TGTGCCAGTAGTATATCCCCAGGATTGGGGACAGGGGTTACTGGGGCCAACGTCCTGACTTTC.

This clone occurred a few times. The rearrangement links TRBV7-2 to TRBJ2-5; 15 bases agree with TRBD2. CDR3 length: 18 residues. J gave up 7 bases and V 1 base, and 10 bases lay outside the gene matches. Germline assignment: CDR1 SGHTA and CDR2 FQGNSA. CDR3 sequence: CASSLVWTSGGVGGTQYF. DNA for the CDR3: TGTGCCAGCAGCTTAGTCTGGACTAGCGGGGGGGTAGGGGGGACCCAGTACTTC.

The chain combines TRBV9 with TRBJ1-6; D is ambiguous. Germline V gives CDR1 SGDLS, CDR2 YYNGEE. The V and J ends lost 0 bases and 7 bases respectively, with 11 bases between them. The CDR3 consists of 15 residues. This chain's CDR3 is CASSVGEGINSPLHF. For the CDR3, the DNA is TGTGCCAGCAGCGTAGGTGAGGGTATCAATTCACCCCTCCACTTT.

The chain combines TRBV29-1 with TRBJ2-7; a weak D match, TRBD1 (6 bases). Trimming cost V 4 bases and J 4 bases, with 8 bases left between them. Germline V gene data show CDR1 as SQVTM and CDR2 as ANQGSEA. The CDR3 covers 11 residues. The CDR3 spells CSVGTAYEQYF. CDR3 nucleotide sequence: TGCAGCGTTGGGACAGCATACGAGCAGTACTTC.

As to this clone: Sequence at one end of the junction differs from germline and may be a read error. The chain couples TRBV7-9 to TRBJ1-2; D might be TRBD1 (6 bases). The CDR3 loop spans 14 amino acids. The V gene's germline CDR1 is SEHNR and CDR2 FQNEAQ (reference sequence). The CDR3 region has the DNA TGTTCCAGCATGCTAACAGGGAACAACTATGGCTACACCTTC. It specifies CSSMLTGNNYGYTF.

The chain joins TRBV15 to TRBJ2-1; 12 bases align to TRBD2. The CDR3 runs 19 residues. After removal of 6 bases from V and 0 bases from J, the junction contained 12 bases not matched to a gene. Germline lookup yields CDR1 LNHNV and CDR2 YYDKDF (reference sequence). The CDR3 DNA sequence: TGTGCCACCAGTGTATATGGACTAGCGGGGACGAGCTCCTACAATGAGCAGTTCTTC. Amino acid sequence: CATSVYGLAGTSSYNEQFF.

V is TRBV15 and J is TRBJ2-2; D might be TRBD1 (5 bases). Looked up from germline, CDR1 is LNHNV and CDR2 is YYDKDF (reference sequence). V was pared by 1 base and J by 0 bases, with 9 bases between. The CDR3 is 16 residues long. The CDR3 loop reads CATSRGGRANTGELFF. CDR3 sequence (DNA): TGTGCCACCAGCAGAGGGGGCAGAGCGAACACCGGGGAGCTGTTTTTT.

This clone was seen a handful of times. The chain links TRBV6-4 to TRBJ2-1; D may be TRBD2 (6 bases). Per germline, CDR1 MRHNA and CDR2 SNTAGT. This CDR3 spans 15 amino acids. V was clipped by 0 bases and J by 7 bases, with 13 bases between them. CDR3 nucleotide sequence: TGTGCCAGCAGTGACTCGCGGCGGGGCAGTAATGAGCAGTTCTTC. As protein: CASSDSRRGSNEQFF.

The chain combines TRBV11-2 with TRBJ2-3; maybe TRBD2 (6 bases). The CDR3 extends over 15 amino acids. The V gene lost 2 bases and the J gene lost 2 bases, with 11 bases spanning the gap. In germline, CDR1 is SGHAT, CDR2 FQNNGV. CDR3 in amino acids: CASSLMAGSTDTQYF. CDR3 nucleotides: TGTGCCAGCAGCTTAATGGCGGGGTCCACAGATACGCAGTATTTT.

The CDR3 DNA is TGTGCCAGCGCCTCGGGGGGGCCAGTGAACACTGAAGCTTTCTTT. Translating gives CASASGGPVNTEAFF. The chain couples TRBV6-6 to TRBJ1-1; weak D call: TRBD1 (6 bases). This CDR3 has 15 residues. The V gene lost 8 bases and the J gene lost 0 bases, with 16 bases spanning the gap. The germline V gene encodes CDR1 MNHNY and CDR2 SVGAGI (reference sequence).

The chain employs TRBV15 and TRBJ1-6; D is perhaps TRBD1 (6 bases). The ends were cut back, 1 base at V and 7 bases at J, with 26 bases in the middle. Germline lookup yields CDR1 LNHNV and CDR2 YYDKDF (reference sequence). CDR3 length: 20 amino acids. CDR3 sequence: CATSRGGDKAEYFGNSPLHF. For the CDR3, the DNA is TGTGCCACCAGCAGAGGAGGGGACAAGGCCGAATATTTTGGGAATTCACCCCTCCACTTT.

In its sample, this clone was seen a few times. The chain has TRBV5-1 and TRBJ2-5; unclear D gene. V lost 0 bases and J lost 0, with 21 bases in between. The CDR3 is 19 residues long. The V gene's germline CDR1 is SGHRS and CDR2 YFSETQ. In nucleotides, the CDR3 is TGCGCCAGCAGCTTGGCCCCGATGGTGAACAGCTTGTACCAAGAGACCCAGTACTTC. It yields the protein CASSLAPMVNSLYQETQYF.

The rearrangement links TRBV7-2 to TRBJ1-1; TRBD1 is a possible D gene (6 bases). Trimming took off 8 bases at V and 5 bases at J, with 15 bases between the two ends. The CDR3 spans 13 residues. Germline V gene sequence: CDR1 SGHTA, CDR2 FQGNSA. Written as DNA, the CDR3 is TGTGCCAGCGCCTATTCAACAGGGACTGAAGCTTTCTTT. Protein product: CASAYSTGTEAFF.

The V gene is TRBV28, the J gene TRBJ2-7; 12 bases are shared with TRBD2. The CDR3 extends over 15 amino acids. From germline, CDR1 is MDHEN and CDR2 SYDVKM. The junction had 2 bases not matched to a gene; V was cut back by 5 bases and J by 0 bases. The CDR3 region has the DNA TGTGCCAGCAGTGTGACTAGCGGGAGCTCCTACGAGCAGTACGTC. Protein sequence: CASSVTSGSSYEQYV.

J is TRBJ2-3 and V is TRBV9; 8 bases agree with TRBD1. This CDR3 has 15 amino acids. Trimming cost V 4 bases and J 1 base; bases outside gene matches: 5. Germline values: CDR1 SGDLS, CDR2 YYNGEE. DNA for the CDR3: TGTGCCAGCAGCCCGACAGGGGATGGCACAGATACGCAGTATTTT. Its protein product is CASSPTGDGTDTQYF.

The rearrangement joins TRBV7-2 to TRBJ2-7, with D perhaps matching TRBD2 (5 bases). This CDR3 is built from 12 residues. V lost 1 base to trimming and J lost 6 bases, with 7 bases between them. In germline, CDR1 is SGHTA, CDR2 FQGNSA. The CDR3 is CASSLGGGEQYF. CDR3 nucleotides: TGTGCCAGCAGCTTAGGAGGAGGCGAGCAGTACTTC.

The chain carries TRBV5-1 and TRBJ2-5; no firm D call. Germline V gene data show CDR1 as SGHRS and CDR2 as YFSETQ. The V end was cut by 0 bases, the J end by 2 bases, with 8 bases between. CDR3 length equals 14 residues. CDR3 nucleotide sequence: TGCGCCAGCAGCTTGGTGCGGCAACAAGAGACCCAGTACTTC. Amino acids: CASSLVRQQETQYF. Full variable domain (rest looked up from reference TRBV5-1 and TRBJ2-5): KAGVTQTPRYLIKTRGQQVTLSCSPISGHRSVSWYQQTPGQGLQFLFEYFSETQRNKGNFPGRFSGRQFSNSRSEMNVSTLELGDSALYLCASSLVRQQETQYFGPGTRLLVL.

The V call is TRBV2, the J call TRBJ1-6; D gene ambiguous. Trimming left V 3 bases short and J 10 bases short, with 13 bases between. From germline, CDR1 is SNHLY and CDR2 FYNNEI. The CDR3 has 14 amino acids. The CDR3 is CASSEVGLPSPLHF. DNA of the CDR3: TGTGCCAGCAGTGAGGTGGGCCTCCCATCACCCCTCCACTTT.

This clone was counted a single time. This chain joins TRBV5-8 and TRBJ2-3; TRBD1 aligns across 7 bases. With V trimmed by 0 bases and J by 3 bases, 4 bases remained unmatched. The germline V gene has CDR1 SGHTS and CDR2 YDEGEE. The CDR3 runs to 15 residues. CDR3 residues: CASSLGGGRTDTQYF. CDR3 nucleotide sequence: TGTGCCAGCAGCTTGGGAGGGGGCCGGACAGATACGCAGTATTTT.

This clone was seen a few times. This sequence joins TRBV5-1 and TRBJ2-1, with 7 bases identical to TRBD1. The germline V gene encodes CDR1 SGHRS and CDR2 YFSETQ. V shed 4 bases and J 8 bases; nucleotides not matched to a gene: 12. The CDR3 totals 15 residues. The CDR3 DNA sequence: TGCGCCAGCAGCGCTCTAGGGGGCGTGGGCGATGAGCAGTTCTTC. This sequence encodes CASSALGGVGDEQFF.

The gene calls are TRBV10-3 and TRBJ2-1; 10 nucleotides line up with TRBD2. V dropped 0 bases and J dropped 7; count of bases not matched to a gene: 6. The length of the CDR3 is 16 residues. Per the germline V gene, CDR1 is ENHRY and CDR2 is SYGVKD. This chain's CDR3 is CAISESSTSGLNEQFF. The CDR3 DNA reads TGTGCCATCAGTGAGTCCTCGACTAGCGGGTTGAATGAGCAGTTCTTC.

The chain is built from TRBV14 and TRBJ1-1; tentatively, D is TRBD1 (5 bases). The CDR3 is 14 residues long. Germline values: CDR1 SGHDN, CDR2 FVKESK. The V gene lost 3 bases and the J gene lost 3 bases, with 11 bases spanning the gap. The CDR3 DNA reads as TGTGCCAGCAGCCAGGGGGGGTCATACACTGAAGCTTTCTTT. Protein sequence: CASSQGGSYTEAFF.

This rearrangement joins TRBV10-2 to TRBJ1-1; perhaps TRBD1 as D (5 bases). Germline CDR1 reads WSHSY; CDR2 reads SAAADI. V was cut by 4 bases and J by 5 bases, with 11 bases left in between. This CDR3 has 13 residues. CDR3 loop: CASSVDGGTEAFF. The CDR3 DNA reads TGCGCCAGCAGTGTAGACGGGGGGACTGAAGCTTTCTTT.

The chain couples TRBV6-6 to TRBJ1-5; no firm D call. The CDR3 consists of 15 residues. V was clipped by 0 bases and J by 0 bases, with 6 bases between them. Germline V CDR1 and CDR2: MNHNY, SVGAGI (reference sequence). This CDR3 is CASSYSSNSNQPQHF. In DNA, the CDR3 is TGTGCCAGCAGTTACTCGTCAAATAGCAATCAGCCCCAGCATTTT.

V and J are TRBV2 and TRBJ2-7, with 7 positions matching TRBD1. Unmatched junction bases numbered 10, after V lost 4 bases and J lost 7 bases. The CDR3 spans 14 residues. The V gene's germline CDR1 is SNHLY and CDR2 FYNNEI. The CDR3 coding sequence is TGTGCCAGCAGTGCAGACAGGGCCCCTGGGGAGCAGTACTTC. It specifies CASSADRAPGEQYF.

V gene TRBV7-9 combines with J gene TRBJ1-1; TRBD1 matches 8 bases. This CDR3 spans 12 amino acids. V shed 6 bases and J 7 bases; nucleotides not matched to a gene: 4. The germline V gene encodes CDR1 SEHNR and CDR2 FQNEAQ (reference sequence). DNA for the CDR3: TGTGCCAGCAGATCCAGGGGGCGTGAAGCTTTCTTT. Amino acids: CASRSRGREAFF. Full variable domain (outside the CDR3, taken from reference TRBV7-9 and TRBJ1-1): DTGVSQNPRHKITKRGQNVTFRCDPISEHNRLYWYRQTLGQGPEFLTYFQNEAQLEKSRLLSDRFSAERPKGSFSTLEIQRTEQGDSAMYLCASRSRGREAFFGQGTRLTVV.

J is TRBJ1-6 and V is TRBV6-5; D might be TRBD1 (5 bases). Between the trimmed V and J ends, which lost 4 bases and 6 bases, there was a span of 13 bases. Germline CDR1 reads MNHEY; CDR2 reads SVGAGI. This CDR3 comprises 15 residues. The CDR3 DNA follows: TGTGCCAGCAGTTTAGGGGTGAGTCGTAATTCACCCCTCCACTTT. Translated: CASSLGVSRNSPLHF.

The chain links TRBV28 to TRBJ2-1; D gene unclear. CDR3 length: 15 amino acids. V was shortened by 5 bases and J by 0 bases, with 11 bases between the two germline ends. Germline values: CDR1 MDHEN, CDR2 SYDVKM. CDR3 residues: CASSQDRSSYNEQFF. Written as DNA, the CDR3 is TGTGCCAGCAGTCAAGACCGGAGCTCCTACAATGAGCAGTTCTTC.

This sequence joins TRBV4-1 and TRBJ2-7; TRBD2 matches at 8 bases. Trimming removed 0 bases from V and 4 bases from J; junction bases left unmatched: 11. The germline V gene has CDR1 MGHRA and CDR2 YSYEKL. This CDR3 comprises 17 residues. The chain's CDR3 is CASSQEVELAVLYEQYF. The CDR3 nucleotides read TGCGCCAGCAGCCAAGAGGTCGAACTAGCGGTTTTATACGAGCAGTACTTC.